The next 20 T cell receptor beta chains were all read from a single sample in a study of T cell changes during pregnancy in multiple sclerosis. Only in-frame clones appear in the TCRdb table, and some are missing; sequencing was by immunoSEQ multiplex PCR. In the table there are around 70,000 clones, 85% to 95% of which are singletons. Sequencing was performed on peripheral blood, taken in the second trimester of pregnancy. The receptor source for this set is a female donor in good health, enrolled as a control in a pregnancy study.

V is TRBV9 and J is TRBJ2-7, with 8 positions matching TRBD1. V was pared by 0 bases and J by 3 bases, with 5 bases of the junction left unmatched. CDR1 is SGDLS and CDR2 is YYNGEE in the germline V gene. This CDR3 contains 15 residues. DNA for the CDR3: TGTGCCAGCAGCGTAGGACAGGGGTTGTACTACGAGCAGTACTTC. Encoded protein: CASSVGQGLYYEQYF. The full variable domain, with the rest looked up from reference TRBV9 and TRBJ2-7, is DSGVTQTPKHLITATGQRVTLRCSPRSGDLSVYWYQQSLDQGLQFLIQYYNGEERAKGNILERFSAQQFPDLHSELNLSSLELGDSALYFCASSVGQGLYYEQYFGPGTRLTVT.

V gene TRBV5-1 combines with J gene TRBJ2-5; no firm D call. Looked up from germline, CDR1 is SGHRS and CDR2 is YFSETQ. V was cut by 1 base and J by 1 base, with 11 bases left in between. This CDR3 region has 15 residues. DNA of the CDR3: TGCGCCAGCAGCTTGACACTGGGCCTCCAAGAGACCCAGTACTTC. Protein: CASSLTLGLQETQYF.

V usage is TRBV30 and J usage is TRBJ2-5; 9 bases align to TRBD2. Gene TRBJ2-7 matches the end of the DNA better, so the J call may be wrong. This CDR3 has 15 residues. Germline V lookup: CDR1 GTSNPN, CDR2 SVGIG (reference sequence). The CDR3, as DNA: TGTGCCTGGCAGGCGGGGGGGCGGTGGATCTACGAGCAGTACTTC. Amino acid sequence: CAWQAGGRWIYEQYF.

This clone has just a few counts. J is TRBJ2-3 and V is TRBV7-2; TRBD1 matches at 7 bases. V lost 3 bases, J lost 4 bases, and 4 bases stayed unmatched. The CDR3 extends over 14 amino acids. CDR1 and CDR2 (germline): SGHTA, FQGNSA. DNA for the CDR3: TGTGCCAGCAGCTTCGACAGGGCTTCAGATACGCAGTATTTT. Translation gives CASSFDRASDTQYF.

The rearrangement links TRBV7-9 to TRBJ2-1; 7 bases map to TRBD2. Germline-derived CDR1 and CDR2 are SEHNR and FQNEAQ (reference sequence). V lost 5 bases and J lost 7; bases outside the gene matches: 5. The CDR3 has 13 residues. The CDR3 coding sequence is TGTGCCAGCAGCCGAAGCGGGGAAAATGAGCAGTTCTTC. Encoded protein: CASSRSGENEQFF.

The V call is TRBV18, the J call TRBJ1-6; no clear D gene. This CDR3 contains 17 residues. The germline V gene encodes CDR1 KGHSH and CDR2 LQKENI. V was pared by 2 bases and J by 3 bases, with 14 bases between. The CDR3 DNA sequence: TGTGCCAGCTCACCAAAATCCGAACATCGCTATAATTCACCCCTCCACTTT. This codes for CASSPKSEHRYNSPLHF.

This chain uses TRBV18 with TRBJ1-5, with 10 bases that match TRBD1. This CDR3 comprises 16 residues. Germline lookup yields CDR1 KGHSH and CDR2 LQKENI. After removal of 4 bases from V and 0 bases from J, the junction contained 3 bases not matched to a gene. CDR3 sequence (DNA): TGTGCCAGCTCACGCGGGACAGGGGCTAGCAATCAGCCCCAGCATTTT. This codes for CASSRGTGASNQPQHF.

The chain has TRBV19 and TRBJ1-1, with D tentatively TRBD1 (6 bases). V dropped 4 bases and J dropped 2 bases, with 11 bases sitting between them. The CDR3 is 14 amino acids. Germline values: CDR1 LNHDA, CDR2 SQIVND (reference sequence). This CDR3 reads CASSTRTANTEAFF. DNA for the CDR3: TGTGCCAGTAGTACCCGGACAGCCAACACTGAAGCTTTCTTT.

The chain is built from TRBV6-5 and TRBJ1-2; no reliable D call. Trimming removed 4 bases from V and 6 bases from J, with 15 bases in between. Germline values: CDR1 MNHEY, CDR2 SVGAGI. The CDR3 runs 14 residues. The CDR3 spells CASSWRATWNGYTF. CDR3 nucleotide sequence: TGTGCCAGCAGTTGGAGGGCGACCTGGAATGGCTACACCTTC.

CDR3 loop: CATSRDSPGDKYF. The CDR3 DNA reads as TGTGCCACCAGCAGAGATTCCCCTGGGGACAAGTACTTC. The chain links TRBV15 to TRBJ2-7; tentatively, D is TRBD1 (6 bases). The germline gives CDR1 LNHNV, CDR2 YYDKDF (reference sequence). The V and J ends lost 0 bases and 11 bases respectively, with 14 bases between them. This CDR3 spans 13 amino acids.

The chain carries TRBV4-1 and TRBJ2-1; 7 bases match TRBD1. The CDR3 loop spans 15 amino acids. The V gene end was trimmed by 3 bases and the J gene end by 5 bases; junction bases not matched to a gene: 7. Per germline, CDR1 MGHRA and CDR2 YSYEKL. CDR3 coding DNA: TGCGCCAGCAGCCACAGACAGGGTCCGAACAATGAGCAGTTCTTC. Translated, it gives CASSHRQGPNNEQFF.

Note on this clone: The junction departs from germline at one end; a sequencing error may be responsible. The chain carries TRBV7-7 and TRBJ2-3; 8 bases are shared with TRBD2. This CDR3 is built from 17 residues. Germline V gene data show CDR1 as SSHAT and CDR2 as FNYEAQ (reference sequence). The CDR3 region is CASSPGLGRGMPDTQYF. Written as DNA, the CDR3 is TGTGCTAGCAGCCCAGGCCTCGGGAGGGGGATGCCAGATACGCAGTATTTT.

The rearrangement uses TRBV29-1 and TRBJ1-1, with 7 bases aligning to TRBD1. CDR1 and CDR2 (germline): SQVTM, ANQGSEA. Trimming cost V 7 bases and J 1 base; bases outside gene matches: 6. The CDR3 has 13 residues. CDR3 region: CSARQGRNTEAFF. The CDR3, as DNA: TGCAGCGCACGACAGGGCCGGAACACTGAAGCTTTCTTT.

The chain combines TRBV7-2 with TRBJ1-1; tentatively, D is TRBD1 (5 bases). V lost 8 bases and J 3 bases, leaving 13 bases between the germline ends. This CDR3 spans 13 amino acids. Germline V gives CDR1 SGHTA, CDR2 FQGNSA. CDR3 in amino acids: CASERGRDTEAFF. DNA for the CDR3: TGTGCCAGCGAACGTGGCAGGGACACTGAAGCTTTCTTT.

The count of this clone is one. The chain couples TRBV7-2 to TRBJ2-5, with TRBD1 matching 7 bases. Per germline, CDR1 SGHTA and CDR2 FQGNSA. The V and J ends lost 5 bases and 4 bases, in that order; junction bases with no gene match: 4. This CDR3 is built from 13 residues. The CDR3 is CASSSRGSETQYF. CDR3 DNA: TGTGCCAGCAGCAGCAGGGGGTCAGAGACCCAGTACTTC.

The rearrangement uses TRBV4-3 and TRBJ1-1; 11 nucleotides match TRBD1. There are 15 residues in the CDR3. In germline, CDR1 is LGHNA, CDR2 YSLEER. V shed 4 bases and J 8 bases; nucleotides not matched to a gene: 9. The DNA of the CDR3 is TGCGCCAGCAGCCGATGGACAGGGGGCTCTCCCGAAGCTTTCTTT. The encoded protein is CASSRWTGGSPEAFF.

Of note for this clone: One end of the junction does not line up with germline, which may come from a read error. The chain employs TRBV7-7 and TRBJ2-3; 9 positions agree with TRBD1. Per the germline V gene, CDR1 is SSHAT and CDR2 is FNYEAQ (reference sequence). CDR3 length equals 14 residues. CDR3 loop: CASSLGTGTDTQYF. The DNA for the CDR3 is TGTGCTAGCAGCTTAGGGACAGGGACAGATACGCAGTATTTT.

CDR3 amino acids: CASSWGTGTNTEAFF. CDR3 nucleotide sequence: TGTGCCAGCAGCTGGGGGACAGGGACGAACACTGAAGCTTTCTTT. This chain uses TRBV7-2 with TRBJ1-1; 9 bases match TRBD1. This CDR3 is 15 amino acids long. CDR1 SGHTA and CDR2 FQGNSA come from the germline V gene. Trimming at V came to 4 bases and at J to 1 base, leaving 4 bases not matched to a gene.

V usage is TRBV27 and J usage is TRBJ1-1; 8 positions match TRBD1. J lost 7 bases, V lost 4 bases, and 5 bases had no gene match. CDR3 length equals 13 residues. Looked up from germline, CDR1 is MNHEY and CDR2 is SMNVEV (reference sequence). DNA for the CDR3: TGTGCCAGCAGTTCCAGGGGGCTTGGTGAAGCTTTCTTT. Translating it yields CASSSRGLGEAFF.

The chain links TRBV29-1 to TRBJ2-1; no firm D call. Trimming stripped 7 bases from V and 0 bases from J, with 7 bases between. Germline V gene sequence: CDR1 SQVTM, CDR2 ANQGSEA. The CDR3 covers 12 residues. The CDR3 nucleotides are TGCAGCGGGGCGAGCTCCTACAATGAGCAGTTCTTC. Amino acid sequence: CSGASSYNEQFF.